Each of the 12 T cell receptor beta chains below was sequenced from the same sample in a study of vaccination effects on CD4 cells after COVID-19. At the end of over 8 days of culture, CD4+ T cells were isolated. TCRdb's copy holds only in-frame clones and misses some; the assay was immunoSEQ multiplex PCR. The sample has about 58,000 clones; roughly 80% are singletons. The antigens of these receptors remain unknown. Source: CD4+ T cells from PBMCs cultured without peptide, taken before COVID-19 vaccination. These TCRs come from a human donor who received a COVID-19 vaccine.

DNA of the CDR3: TGTGCCTGGAGCTTGAGACAGGGAGGCTATGGCTACACCTTC. This sequence encodes CAWSLRQGGYGYTF. The V call is TRBV30, the J call TRBJ1-2, with TRBD1 matching 7 bases. CDR1 GTSNPN and CDR2 SVGIG come from the germline V gene (reference sequence). V shed 3 bases, J shed 4 bases, and the junction held 8 bases outside the gene matches. This CDR3 is built from 14 residues.

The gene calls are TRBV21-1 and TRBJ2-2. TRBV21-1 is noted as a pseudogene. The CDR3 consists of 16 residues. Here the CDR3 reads CASSNKVLPNTGELFF. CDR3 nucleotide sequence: TGTGCCAGCAGCAATAAGGTCCTCCCGAACACCGGGGAGCTGTTTTTT.

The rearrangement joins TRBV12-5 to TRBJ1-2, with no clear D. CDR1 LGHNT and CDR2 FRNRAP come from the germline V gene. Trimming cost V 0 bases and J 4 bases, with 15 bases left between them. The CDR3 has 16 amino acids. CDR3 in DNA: TGTGCTAGTGGTTTGGTACTTACGGCTGACCTCTATGGCTACACCTTC. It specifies CASGLVLTADLYGYTF. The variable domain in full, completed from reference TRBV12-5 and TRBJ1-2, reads DARVTQTPRHKVTEMGQEVTMRCQPILGHNTVFWYRQTMMQGLELLAYFRNRAPLDDSGMPKDRFSAEMPDATLATLKIQPSEPRDSAVYFCASGLVLTADLYGYTFGSGTRLTVV.

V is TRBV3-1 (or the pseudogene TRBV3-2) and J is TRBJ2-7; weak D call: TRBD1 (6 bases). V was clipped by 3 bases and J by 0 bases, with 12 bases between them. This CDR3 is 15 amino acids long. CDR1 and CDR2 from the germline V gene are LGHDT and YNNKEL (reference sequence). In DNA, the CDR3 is TGTGCCAGCAGCCAGGGAATACAGGGCTCCTACGAGCAGTACGTC. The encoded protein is CASSQGIQGSYEQYV.

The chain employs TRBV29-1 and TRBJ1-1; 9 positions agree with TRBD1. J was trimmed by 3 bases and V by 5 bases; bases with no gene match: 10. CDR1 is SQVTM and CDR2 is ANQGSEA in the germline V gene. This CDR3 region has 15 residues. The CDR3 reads CSVQDRGGVDTEAFF. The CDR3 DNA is TGCAGCGTTCAGGACAGGGGAGGTGTGGACACTGAAGCTTTCTTT. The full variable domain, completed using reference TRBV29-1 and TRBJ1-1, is SAVISQKPSRDICQRGTSLTIQCQVDSQVTMMFWYRQQPGQSLTLIATANQGSEATYESGFVIDKFPISRPNLTFSTLTVSNMSPEDSSIYLCSVQDRGGVDTEAFFGQGTRLTVV.

As DNA, the CDR3 is TGCGCCAGCAGTTTTAGTAGGGCCTACAATGAGCAGTTCTTC. This codes for CASSFSRAYNEQFF. This chain links TRBV10-1 with TRBJ2-1, with unresolved D. There are 14 residues in the CDR3. The germline V gene encodes CDR1 WNHNN and CDR2 SYGVQD (reference sequence). V shed 5 bases and J shed 2 bases, with 10 bases lying between them.

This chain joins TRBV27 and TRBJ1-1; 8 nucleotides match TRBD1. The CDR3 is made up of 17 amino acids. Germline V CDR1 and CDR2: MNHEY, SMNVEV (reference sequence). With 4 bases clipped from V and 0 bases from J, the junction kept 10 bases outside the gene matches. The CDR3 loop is CASSSPLRTGLNTEAFF. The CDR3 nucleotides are TGTGCCAGCAGTTCACCCCTTCGGACAGGGTTGAACACTGAAGCTTTCTTT.

This CDR3 is CASSQLRGGLSSGANVLTF. The DNA of the CDR3 is TGCGCCAGCAGCCAGCTAAGGGGTGGACTCTCCTCGGGGGCCAACGTCCTGACTTTC. The V call is TRBV4-1, the J call TRBJ2-6; D assignment may be TRBD1 or TRBD2 (5 bases each). Germline V CDR1 and CDR2: MGHRA, YSYEKL. The ends were cut back, 3 bases at V and 4 bases at J, with 22 bases in the middle. This CDR3 spans 19 amino acids.

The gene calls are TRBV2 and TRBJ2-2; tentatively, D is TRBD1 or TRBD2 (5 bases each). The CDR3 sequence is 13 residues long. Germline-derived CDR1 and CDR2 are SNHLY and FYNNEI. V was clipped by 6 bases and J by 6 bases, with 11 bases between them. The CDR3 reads CASRDRGAGELFF. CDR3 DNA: TGTGCCAGCAGAGATAGGGGAGCCGGGGAGCTGTTTTTT.

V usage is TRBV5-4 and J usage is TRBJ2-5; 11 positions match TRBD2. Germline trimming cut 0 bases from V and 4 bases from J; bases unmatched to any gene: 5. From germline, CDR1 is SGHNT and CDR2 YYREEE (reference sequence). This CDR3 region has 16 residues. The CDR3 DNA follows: TGTGCCAGCAGCTTGGGAGATAGCGGGGGGGCAGAGACCCAGTACTTC. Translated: CASSLGDSGGAETQYF.

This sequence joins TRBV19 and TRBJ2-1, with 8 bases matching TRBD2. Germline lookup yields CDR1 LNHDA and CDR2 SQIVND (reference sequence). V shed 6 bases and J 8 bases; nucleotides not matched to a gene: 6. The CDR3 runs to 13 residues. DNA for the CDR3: TGTGCCAGTAGCCTAGCCGGGGGGGATGAGCAGTTCTTC. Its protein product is CASSLAGGDEQFF. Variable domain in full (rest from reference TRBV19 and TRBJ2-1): DGGITQSPKYLFRKEGQNVTLSCEQNLNHDAMYWYRQDPGQGLRLIYYSQIVNDFQKGDIAEGYSVSREKKESFPLTVTSAQKNPTAFYLCASSLAGGDEQFFGPGTRLTVL.

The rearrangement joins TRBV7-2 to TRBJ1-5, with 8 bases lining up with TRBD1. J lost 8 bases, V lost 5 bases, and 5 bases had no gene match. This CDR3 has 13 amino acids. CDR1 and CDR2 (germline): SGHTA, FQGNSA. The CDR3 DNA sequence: TGTGCCAGCAGCGGGGACAGGATTAAGCCCCAGCATTTT. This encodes CASSGDRIKPQHF. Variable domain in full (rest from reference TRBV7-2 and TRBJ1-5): GAGVSQSPSNKVTEKGKDVELRCDPISGHTALYWYRQSLGQGLEFLIYFQGNSAPDKSGLPSDRFSAERTGGSVSTLTIQRTQQEDSAVYLCASSGDRIKPQHFGDGTRLSIL.